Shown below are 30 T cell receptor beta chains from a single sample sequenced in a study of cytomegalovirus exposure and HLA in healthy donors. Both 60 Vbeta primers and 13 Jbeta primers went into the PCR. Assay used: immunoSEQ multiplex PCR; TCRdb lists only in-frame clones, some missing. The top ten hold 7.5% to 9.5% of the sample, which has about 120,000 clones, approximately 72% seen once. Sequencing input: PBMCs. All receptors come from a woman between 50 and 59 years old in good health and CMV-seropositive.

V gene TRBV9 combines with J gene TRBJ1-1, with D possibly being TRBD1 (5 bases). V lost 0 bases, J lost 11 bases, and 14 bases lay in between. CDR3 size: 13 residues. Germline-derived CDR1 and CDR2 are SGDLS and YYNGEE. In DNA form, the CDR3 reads TGTGCCAGCAGCGTAGAAGGGCGGGGGTTTGCTTTCTTT. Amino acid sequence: CASSVEGRGFAFF.

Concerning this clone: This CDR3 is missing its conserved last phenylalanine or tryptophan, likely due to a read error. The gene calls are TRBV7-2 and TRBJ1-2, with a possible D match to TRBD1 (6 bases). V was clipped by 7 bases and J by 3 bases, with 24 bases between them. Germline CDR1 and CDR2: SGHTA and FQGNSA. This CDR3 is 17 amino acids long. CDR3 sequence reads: CASNLKGGGRVDYGYTL. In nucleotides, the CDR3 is TGTGCCAGCAACCTAAAAGGGGGGGGCAGGGTAGACTATGGCTACACCCTC.

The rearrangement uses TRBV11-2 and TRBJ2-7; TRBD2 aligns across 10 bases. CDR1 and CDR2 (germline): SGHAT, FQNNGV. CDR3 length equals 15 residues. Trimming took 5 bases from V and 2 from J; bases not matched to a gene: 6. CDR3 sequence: CASSNGLAVTYEQYF. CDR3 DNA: TGTGCCAGCAGCAATGGACTAGCGGTAACCTACGAGCAGTACTTC.

The CDR3 region is CASQAGTGGRGTEAFF. CDR3 bases: TGCGCCTCACAGGCCGGGACAGGGGGCCGGGGGACTGAAGCTTTCTTT. The rearrangement links TRBV5-1 to TRBJ1-1, with 12 positions matching TRBD1. This CDR3 spans 16 amino acids. Germline V gene lookup returns CDR1 SGHRS and CDR2 YFSETQ. V gave up 10 bases and J gave up 5 bases; unmatched junction bases: 15.

CDR3 amino acids: CASSPGQNYGYTF. The CDR3 coding sequence is TGTGCCAGCAGCCCCGGACAGAACTATGGCTACACCTTC. The chain carries TRBV5-6 and TRBJ1-2; possible D gene TRBD1, 6 bases. The CDR3 contains 13 residues. The V end lost 4 bases, the J end lost 2 bases, and 9 bases lay between the germline ends. The germline V gene has CDR1 SGHDT and CDR2 YYEEEE.

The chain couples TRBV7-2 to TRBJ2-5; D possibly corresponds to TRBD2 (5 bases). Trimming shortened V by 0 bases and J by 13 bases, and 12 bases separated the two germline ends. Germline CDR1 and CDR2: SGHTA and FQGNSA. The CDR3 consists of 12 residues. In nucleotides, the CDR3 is TGTGCCAGCAGCTTAGCGGGCGAGGCGGGGTACTTC. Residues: CASSLAGEAGYF.

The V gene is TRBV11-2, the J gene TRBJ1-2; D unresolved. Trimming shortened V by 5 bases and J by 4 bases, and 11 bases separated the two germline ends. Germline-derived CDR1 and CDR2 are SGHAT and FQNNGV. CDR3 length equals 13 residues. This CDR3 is CASSPPAAYGYTF. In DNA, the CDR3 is TGTGCCAGCAGCCCTCCGGCGGCCTATGGCTACACCTTC.

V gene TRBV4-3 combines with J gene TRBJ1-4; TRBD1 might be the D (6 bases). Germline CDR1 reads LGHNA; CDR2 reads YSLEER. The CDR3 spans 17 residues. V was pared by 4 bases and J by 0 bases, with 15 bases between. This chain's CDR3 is CASSLGGAAATNEKLFF. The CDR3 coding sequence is TGCGCCAGCAGCCTTGGGGGCGCAGCTGCAACTAATGAAAAACTGTTTTTT.

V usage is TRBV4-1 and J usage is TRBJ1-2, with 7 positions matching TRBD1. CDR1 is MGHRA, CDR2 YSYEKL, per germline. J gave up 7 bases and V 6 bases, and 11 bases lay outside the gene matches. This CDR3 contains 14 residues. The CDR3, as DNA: TGCGCCAGCAGTTCTATAGACAGGGCAGGTGGCTACACCTTC. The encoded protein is CASSSIDRAGGYTF.

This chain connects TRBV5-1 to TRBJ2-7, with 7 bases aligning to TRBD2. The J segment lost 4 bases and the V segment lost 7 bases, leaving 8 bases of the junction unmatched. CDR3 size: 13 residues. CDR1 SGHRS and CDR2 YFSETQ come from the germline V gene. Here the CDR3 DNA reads TGCGCCAGCGCCGGGACTACTCGGTACGAGCAGTACTTC. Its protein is CASAGTTRYEQYF.

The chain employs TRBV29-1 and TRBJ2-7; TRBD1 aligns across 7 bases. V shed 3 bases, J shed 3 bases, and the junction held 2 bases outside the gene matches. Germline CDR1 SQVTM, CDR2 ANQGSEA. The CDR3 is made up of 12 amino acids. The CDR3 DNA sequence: TGCAGCGTTGAGGACAGGAGCTACGAGCAGTACTTC. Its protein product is CSVEDRSYEQYF.

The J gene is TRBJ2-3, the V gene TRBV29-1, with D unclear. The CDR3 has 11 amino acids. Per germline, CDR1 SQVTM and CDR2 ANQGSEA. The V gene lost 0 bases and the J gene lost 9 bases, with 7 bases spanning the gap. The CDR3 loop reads CSVEDPATQYF. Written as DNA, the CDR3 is TGCAGCGTTGAAGACCCCGCGACGCAGTATTTT.

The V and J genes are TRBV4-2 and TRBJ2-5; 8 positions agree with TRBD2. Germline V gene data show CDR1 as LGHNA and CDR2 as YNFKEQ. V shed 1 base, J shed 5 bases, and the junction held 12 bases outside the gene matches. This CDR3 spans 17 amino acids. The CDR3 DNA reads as TGTGCCAGCAGCCAAGTAGTCGGGCGGGGGGTTGGGGAGACCCAGTACTTC. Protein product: CASSQVVGRGVGETQYF.

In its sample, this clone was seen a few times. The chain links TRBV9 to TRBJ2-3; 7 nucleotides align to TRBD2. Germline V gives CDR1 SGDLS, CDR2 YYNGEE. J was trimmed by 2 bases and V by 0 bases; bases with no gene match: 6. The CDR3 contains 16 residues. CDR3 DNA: TGTGCCAGCAGCGTAGTAGGCCTAGCGGTCACAGATACGCAGTATTTT. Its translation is CASSVVGLAVTDTQYF.

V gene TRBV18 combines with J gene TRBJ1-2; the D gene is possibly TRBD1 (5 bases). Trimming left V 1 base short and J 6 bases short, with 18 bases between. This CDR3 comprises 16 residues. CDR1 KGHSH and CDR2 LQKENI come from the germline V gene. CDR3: CASSPRGSGERNGYTF. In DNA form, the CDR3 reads TGTGCCAGCTCACCACGGGGCAGCGGGGAAAGGAATGGCTACACCTTC. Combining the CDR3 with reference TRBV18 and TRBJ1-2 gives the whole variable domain NAGVMQNPRHLVRRRGQEARLRCSPMKGHSHVYWYRQLPEEGLKFMVYLQKENIIDESGMPKERFSAEFPKEGPSILRIQQVVRGDSAAYFCASSPRGSGERNGYTFGSGTRLTVV.

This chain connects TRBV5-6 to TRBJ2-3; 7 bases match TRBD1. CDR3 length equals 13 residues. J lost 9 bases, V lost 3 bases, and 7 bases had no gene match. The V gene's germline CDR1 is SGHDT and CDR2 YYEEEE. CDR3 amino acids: CASSYRTGDTQYF. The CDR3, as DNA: TGTGCCAGCAGCTACAGAACAGGGGACACGCAGTATTTT. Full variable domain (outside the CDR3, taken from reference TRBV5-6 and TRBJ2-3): DAGVTQSPTHLIKTRGQQVTLRCSPKSGHDTVSWYQQALGQGPQFIFQYYEEEERQRGNFPDRFSGHQFPNYSSELNVNALLLGDSALYLCASSYRTGDTQYFGPGTRLTVL.

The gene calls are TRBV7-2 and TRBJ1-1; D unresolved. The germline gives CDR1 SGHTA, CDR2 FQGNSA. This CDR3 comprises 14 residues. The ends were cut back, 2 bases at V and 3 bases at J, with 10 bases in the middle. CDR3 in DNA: TGTGCCAGCAGCTTATGGAGGTTCGACACTGAAGCTTTCTTT. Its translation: CASSLWRFDTEAFF.

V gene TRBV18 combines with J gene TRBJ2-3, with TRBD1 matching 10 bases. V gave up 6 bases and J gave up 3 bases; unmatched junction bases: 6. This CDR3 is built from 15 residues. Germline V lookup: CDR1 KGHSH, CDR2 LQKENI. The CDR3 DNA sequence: TGTGCCAGCTCTTCGACAGGGGGCGAGACAGATACGCAGTATTTT. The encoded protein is CASSSTGGETDTQYF.

The CDR3 loop reads CASSLLGAQETQYF. CDR3 nucleotides: TGCGCCAGCAGCTTGCTGGGGGCTCAAGAGACCCAGTACTTC. The gene calls are TRBV5-1 and TRBJ2-5; D is possibly TRBD1 (6 bases). Germline V CDR1 and CDR2: SGHRS, YFSETQ. Trimming took off 1 base at V and 2 bases at J, with 9 bases between the two ends. This CDR3 comprises 14 residues.

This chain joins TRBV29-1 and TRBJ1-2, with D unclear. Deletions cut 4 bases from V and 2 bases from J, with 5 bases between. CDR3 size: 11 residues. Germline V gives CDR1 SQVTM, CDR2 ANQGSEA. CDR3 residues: CSVVENYGYTF. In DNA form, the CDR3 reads TGCAGCGTTGTGGAGAACTATGGCTACACCTTC.

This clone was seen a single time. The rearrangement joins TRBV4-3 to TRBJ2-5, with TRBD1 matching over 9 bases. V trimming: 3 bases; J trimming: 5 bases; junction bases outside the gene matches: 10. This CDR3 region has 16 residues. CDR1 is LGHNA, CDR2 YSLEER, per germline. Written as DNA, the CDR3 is TGCGCCAGCAGCCAGATTCTACAGGGGGCAGCGGAGACCCAGTACTTC. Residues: CASSQILQGAAETQYF.

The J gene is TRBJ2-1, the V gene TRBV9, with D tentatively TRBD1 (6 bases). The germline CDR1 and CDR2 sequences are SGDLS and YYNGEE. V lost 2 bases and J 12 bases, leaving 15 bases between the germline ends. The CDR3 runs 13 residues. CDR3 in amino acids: CASSVGAGQGQFF. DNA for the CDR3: TGTGCCAGCAGCGTGGGGGCGGGTCAGGGGCAGTTCTTC.

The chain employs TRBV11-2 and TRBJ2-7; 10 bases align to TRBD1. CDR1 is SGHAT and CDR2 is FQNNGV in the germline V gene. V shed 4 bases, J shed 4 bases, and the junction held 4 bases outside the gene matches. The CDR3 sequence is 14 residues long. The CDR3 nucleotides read TGTGCCAGCAGCTGGGGGACAGGGGCGTACGAGCAGTACTTC. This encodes CASSWGTGAYEQYF.

The CDR3 protein is CASSVDISEKLFF. CDR3 in DNA: TGTGCCAGCAGCGTTGACATAAGTGAAAAACTGTTTTTT. This sequence joins TRBV9 and TRBJ1-4; D is unresolved. The germline V and J ends were trimmed by 2 bases and 7 bases, with 9 bases remaining between them. The germline CDR1 and CDR2 sequences are SGDLS and YYNGEE. This CDR3 comprises 13 residues.

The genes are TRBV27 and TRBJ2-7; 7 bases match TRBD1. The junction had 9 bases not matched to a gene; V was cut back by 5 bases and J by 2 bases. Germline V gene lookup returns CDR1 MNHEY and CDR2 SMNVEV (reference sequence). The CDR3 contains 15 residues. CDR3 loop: CASSPIRGSPYEQYF. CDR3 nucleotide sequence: TGTGCCAGCAGTCCAATCAGGGGGAGCCCCTACGAGCAGTACTTC.

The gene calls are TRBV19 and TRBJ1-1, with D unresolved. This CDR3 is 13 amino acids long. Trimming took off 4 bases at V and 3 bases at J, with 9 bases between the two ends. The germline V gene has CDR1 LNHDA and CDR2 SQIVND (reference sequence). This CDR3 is CASSKTVYTEAFF. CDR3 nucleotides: TGTGCCAGTAGTAAAACGGTTTACACTGAAGCTTTCTTT. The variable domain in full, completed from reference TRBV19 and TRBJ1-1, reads DGGITQSPKYLFRKEGQNVTLSCEQNLNHDAMYWYRQDPGQGLRLIYYSQIVNDFQKGDIAEGYSVSREKKESFPLTVTSAQKNPTAFYLCASSKTVYTEAFFGQGTRLTVV.

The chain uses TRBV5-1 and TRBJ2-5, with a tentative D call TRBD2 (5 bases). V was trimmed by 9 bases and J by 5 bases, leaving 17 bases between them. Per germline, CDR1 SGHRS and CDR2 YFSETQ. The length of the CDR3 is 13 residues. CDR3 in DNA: TGCGCCACCATGAAGGGAGACGGGGAGACCCAGTACTTC. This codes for CATMKGDGETQYF.

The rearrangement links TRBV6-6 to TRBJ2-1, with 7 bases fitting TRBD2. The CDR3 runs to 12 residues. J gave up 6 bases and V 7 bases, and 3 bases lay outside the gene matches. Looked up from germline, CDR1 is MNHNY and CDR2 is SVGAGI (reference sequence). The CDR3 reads CASKGGSNEQFF. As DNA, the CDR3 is TGTGCCAGCAAAGGCGGGAGCAATGAGCAGTTCTTC.

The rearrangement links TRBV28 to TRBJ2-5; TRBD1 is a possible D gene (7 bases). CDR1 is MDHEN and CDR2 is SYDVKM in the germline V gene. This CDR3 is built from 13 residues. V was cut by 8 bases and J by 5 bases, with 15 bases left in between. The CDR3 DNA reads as TGTGCCAGCTATGACAGGGCGGGGGAGACCCAGTACTTC. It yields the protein CASYDRAGETQYF.

CDR3 DNA sequence: TGTGCCAGCAGTGAAGGCGGGACTAGCGGGGGGGCCTGGCCAGATACGCAGTATTTT. This translates into CASSEGGTSGGAWPDTQYF. This sequence joins TRBV6-1 and TRBJ2-3, with 16 bases identical to TRBD2. Trimming at V came to 1 base and at J to 4 bases, leaving 8 bases not matched to a gene. Germline lookup yields CDR1 MNHNS and CDR2 SASEGT. The CDR3 extends over 19 amino acids.